The 15 T cell receptor beta chains listed next were all sequenced from one sample in a study of human T cells and chemical hapten exposure (dated by TCRdb to the early 2020s). The time point label corresponds to: patch test 2, 6 weeks after DPC sensitization. The meaning of the sample's treatment or condition label: therapeutic diphenylcyclopropenone sensitization with weekly scalp DPC. Receptors were amplified or captured by RACE. Instrument used: NextSeq 500. TCRdb reprocessed the public reads (quality trimming at Q25 with fastp, clone calling with MiXCR) and kept in-frame beta chains. For every CDR3 protein sequence, its rows merge into one entry that carries the most common genes and DNA. Recorded for this sample are about 40,000 distinct CDR3 sequences; 3% to 3.5% of them occurred a single time. The ten biggest clones cover more than 6.5% of the sample. Sequenced here: whole blood, sampled in connection with sensitization to the hapten diphenylcyclopropenone (DPC). All receptors come from a man in his forties with alopecia areata. Some clones in this sample may be carry-over from other donors' samples.

This clonotype was recorded many times. V gene TRBV28 combines with J gene TRBJ2-3; D is unclear. The CDR3 is made up of 16 amino acids. CDR1 MDHEN and CDR2 SYDVKM come from the germline V gene. Trimming cost V 5 bases and J 4 bases, with 19 bases left between them. As DNA, the CDR3 is TGTGCCAGCAGTCTAATTCAGGCTCTAGATGCAGATACGCAGTATTTT. Protein: CASSLIQALDADTQYF.

In this sample, this clonotype turned up a few times. The chain recombines TRBV20-1 with TRBJ1-5, with 8 bases lining up with TRBD1. Per the germline V gene, CDR1 is DFQATT and CDR2 is SNEGSKA (reference sequence). Trimming cost V 0 bases and J 3 bases; bases outside gene matches: 7. The CDR3 is 16 amino acids. The CDR3 loop reads CSARDPSGGVNQPQHF. The CDR3 DNA reads as TGCAGTGCTAGAGATCCCTCAGGGGGCGTCAATCAGCCCCAGCATTTT.

The table lists this clonotype with many counts. The rearrangement links TRBV10-3 to TRBJ2-3; 11 nucleotides align to TRBD2. Unmatched junction bases numbered 7, after V lost 5 bases and J lost 0 bases. Per the germline V gene, CDR1 is ENHRY and CDR2 is SYGVKD. This CDR3 comprises 17 residues. CDR3 protein: CAISPIRTSGSTDTQYF. CDR3 DNA: TGTGCCATCAGTCCCATTCGGACTAGCGGGAGCACAGATACGCAGTATTTT.

There are many counts of this clonotype. The chain is built from TRBV20-1 and TRBJ2-1, with D perhaps TRBD2 (5 bases). This CDR3 contains 14 residues. Trimming took off 6 bases at V and 10 bases at J, with 22 bases between the two ends. CDR1 and CDR2 from the germline V gene are DFQATT and SNEGSKA (reference sequence). As DNA, the CDR3 is TGCAGTGCACAGACGTGGGAGCAATTTGGGGAGCAGTTCTTC. It specifies CSAQTWEQFGEQFF.

At least ten counts were recorded for this clonotype. The rearrangement links TRBV12-3 or TRBV12-4 to TRBJ2-3, with 10 nucleotides matching TRBD2. The CDR3 length is 16 residues. V was pared by 2 bases and J by 4 bases, with 6 bases of the junction left unmatched. As DNA, the CDR3 is TGTGCCAGCAGTTTACAAGCGGGAGGGGGCGCAGATACGCAGTATTTT. Protein sequence: CASSLQAGGGADTQYF.

This clonotype occurred many times. V gene TRBV10-3 combines with J gene TRBJ2-1, with TRBD2 as a possible D gene (6 bases). The germline gives CDR1 ENHRY, CDR2 SYGVKD. The CDR3 spans 15 residues. Trimming removed 6 bases at V and 9 bases at J, with 21 bases between. This CDR3 is CAIRRTSEGVSEQFF. In DNA form, the CDR3 reads TGTGCCATCAGGAGGACCTCGGAGGGAGTCAGTGAGCAGTTCTTC.

This clonotype was picked up many times. The gene calls are TRBV28 and TRBJ2-7; TRBD1 matches at 8 bases. The trim removed 6 bases at V and 7 bases at J, leaving 8 bases unmatched. The length of the CDR3 is 13 residues. CDR1 MDHEN and CDR2 SYDVKM come from the germline V gene. DNA of the CDR3: TGTGCCAGCAGCCCCGGACAGGGCGGGGAGCAGTACTTC. Protein sequence: CASSPGQGGEQYF. Filled out from reference TRBV28 and TRBJ2-7, the complete variable domain reads DVKVTQSSRYLVKRTGEKVFLECVQDMDHENMFWYRQDPGLGLRLIYFSYDVKMKEKGDIPEGYSVSREKKERFSLILESASTNQTSMYLCASSPGQGGEQYFGPGTRLTVT.

This clonotype appeared many times. The chain links TRBV7-9 to TRBJ2-1; 14 bases are a match to TRBD2. The CDR3 has 16 residues. In germline, CDR1 is SEHNR, CDR2 FQNEAQ (reference sequence). Germline trimming cut 4 bases from V and 7 bases from J; bases unmatched to any gene: 6. DNA of the CDR3: TGTGCCAGCAGCTACAGGACTAGCGGGAGGCGGAATGAGCAGTTCTTC. Protein product: CASSYRTSGRRNEQFF.

This clonotype was recorded many times. This rearrangement joins TRBV18 to TRBJ2-6; TRBD1 is a possible D gene (6 bases). CDR3 size: 18 residues. V gave up 3 bases and J gave up 0 bases, with 15 bases separating them. The V gene's germline CDR1 is KGHSH and CDR2 LQKENI. CDR3 residues: CASSPTQGLSSGANVLTF. The CDR3 coding sequence is TGTGCCAGCTCACCGACACAGGGATTGAGCTCTGGGGCCAACGTCCTGACTTTC.

This clonotype was found a few times. This sequence joins TRBV2 and TRBJ1-5; 9 nucleotides line up with TRBD1. CDR3 length: 14 amino acids. Unmatched junction bases numbered 5, after V lost 4 bases and J lost 7 bases. Germline values: CDR1 SNHLY, CDR2 FYNNEI. CDR3 sequence (DNA): TGTGCCAGCAGTGCGGGACAGGGTCCACAGCCCCAGCATTTT. This gives the protein CASSAGQGPQPQHF. Combining the CDR3 with reference TRBV2 and TRBJ1-5 gives the whole variable domain EPEVTQTPSHQVTQMGQEVILRCVPISNHLYFYWYRQILGQKVEFLVSFYNNEISEKSEIFDDQFSVERPDGSNFTLKIRSTKLEDSAMYFCASSAGQGPQPQHFGDGTRLSIL.

This clonotype was observed a few times. The chain combines TRBV30 with TRBJ2-7, with no clear D. This CDR3 comprises 12 residues. Germline V gene sequence: CDR1 GTSNPN, CDR2 SVGIG (reference sequence). Trimming removed 8 bases from V and 0 bases from J, with 11 bases in between. CDR3 bases: TGTGCCGGACGAGTGAACTCCTACGAGCAGTACTTC. Amino acid sequence: CAGRVNSYEQYF. The variable domain in full, completed from reference TRBV30 and TRBJ2-7, reads SQTIHQWPATLVQPVGSPLSLECTVEGTSNPNLYWYRQAAGRGLQLLFYSVGIGQISSEVPQNLSASRPQDRQFILSSKKLLLSDSGFYLCAGRVNSYEQYFGPGTRLTVT.

This clonotype was detected ten times or more. The chain couples TRBV5-1 to TRBJ1-1; 7 bases match TRBD1. The CDR3 length is 14 residues. CDR1 is SGHRS and CDR2 is YFSETQ in the germline V gene. V shed 0 bases and J 4 bases; nucleotides not matched to a gene: 3. The CDR3 nucleotides are TGCGCCAGCAGCTTGGGACAGGGAAGCACTGAAGCTTTCTTT. Its protein is CASSLGQGSTEAFF.

This clonotype was counted at least ten times. The J gene is TRBJ1-5, the V gene TRBV9; D remains ambiguous. CDR1 and CDR2 (germline): SGDLS, YYNGEE. The CDR3 runs to 12 residues. V was clipped by 7 bases and J by 3 bases, with 8 bases between them. DNA for the CDR3: TGTGCCAGCGGACCGTTCAATCAGCCCCAGCATTTT. This codes for CASGPFNQPQHF.

This chain uses TRBV12-3 or TRBV12-4 with TRBJ1-1; D is unclear. CDR3 length: 15 amino acids. V was clipped by 5 bases and J by 6 bases, with 19 bases between them. The CDR3 DNA reads as TGTGCCAGCAGTCCCTACCACGTGAAGACCTCTGAAGCTTTCTTT. It is translated as CASSPYHVKTSEAFF.

CDR3 in DNA: TGTGCCAGCTCACCAAGGTCGGGGGCCCACCCGCCGGTTGGAGGCACAGATACGCAGTATTTT. Its translation: CASSPRSGAHPPVGGTDTQYF. The chain has TRBV18 and TRBJ2-3; the D gene could be TRBD1 or TRBD2 (6 bases each). Germline assignment: CDR1 KGHSH and CDR2 LQKENI. Deletions cut 2 bases from V and 1 base from J, with 28 bases between. The CDR3 has 21 residues.